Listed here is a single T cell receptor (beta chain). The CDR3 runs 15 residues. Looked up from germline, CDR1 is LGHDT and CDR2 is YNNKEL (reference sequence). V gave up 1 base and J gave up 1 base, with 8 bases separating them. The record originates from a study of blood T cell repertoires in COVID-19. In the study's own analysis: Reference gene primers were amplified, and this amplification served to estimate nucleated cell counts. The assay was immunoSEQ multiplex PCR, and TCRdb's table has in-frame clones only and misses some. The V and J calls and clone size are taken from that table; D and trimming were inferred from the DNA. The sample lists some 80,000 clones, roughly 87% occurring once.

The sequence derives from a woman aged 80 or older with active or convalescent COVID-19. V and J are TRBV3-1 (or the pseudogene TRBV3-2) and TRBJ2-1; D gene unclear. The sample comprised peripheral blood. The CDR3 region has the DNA TGTGCCAGCAGCCAAGCGCGCTTGTCCTACAATGAGCAGTTCTTC. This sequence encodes CASSQARLSYNEQFF.